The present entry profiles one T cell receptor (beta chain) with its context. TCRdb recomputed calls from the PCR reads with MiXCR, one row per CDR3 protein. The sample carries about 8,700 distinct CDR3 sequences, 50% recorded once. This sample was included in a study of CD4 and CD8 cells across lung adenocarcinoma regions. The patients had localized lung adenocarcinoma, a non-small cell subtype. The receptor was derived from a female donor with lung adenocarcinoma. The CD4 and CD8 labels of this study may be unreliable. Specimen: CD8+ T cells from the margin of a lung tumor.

The CDR3 protein is CASSLGRGFYEQFF. The CDR3 region has the DNA TGTGCCAGCAGTTTAGGGAGGGGCTTCTACGAGCAGTTCTTC. The V and J genes are TRBV27 and TRBJ2-1; 7 nucleotides line up with TRBD2. CDR3 size: 14 residues. The trim removed 2 bases at V and 10 bases at J, leaving 8 bases unmatched. Germline CDR1 reads MNHEY; CDR2 reads SMNVEV (reference sequence).